This TCR beta chain was obtained from a study of blood T cell repertoires in COVID-19. In the study overall: Sites in the United States, Italy and Spain provided acute and convalescent COVID-19 samples. In each case, the material was cDNA or gDNA derived from T cells, B-cell-depleted T cells, or PBMCs.

Original handling: Reference gene primers were amplified, and this amplification served to estimate nucleated cell counts. TCRdb keeps only in-frame clones here, not all; method: immunoSEQ multiplex PCR. D and trimming were read from the DNA, whereas the V and J calls and clone size are those reported in that table. The table lists 95,000 to 150,000 clones, around 91% of them singletons. This CDR3 has 16 amino acids. V trimming: 5 bases; J trimming: 5 bases; junction bases outside the gene matches: 9. Per germline, CDR1 SGHRS and CDR2 YFSETQ. This clone was picked up one time. This TCR came from a man aged 65 to 85 with active or convalescent COVID-19. The chain combines TRBV5-1 with TRBJ1-6; 8 bases map to TRBD1. Material for sequencing was peripheral blood. CDR3 sequence: CASSRSGQGNNSPLHF. The CDR3 DNA reads as TGCGCCAGCAGTCGGAGTGGACAGGGTAATAATTCACCCCTCCACTTT.